The rows below give T cell receptor beta chains drawn from one sample of a study of CD8 T cells in ankylosing spondylitis. TCRdb fed the 5' RACE reads into MiXCR, producing one record per CDR3 protein. Here the sample spans around 770,000 distinct CDR3 sequences, roughly 20% being singletons. The sample comprised blood, either unsorted or a sorted T cell fraction (not recorded which). These receptors were collected from a male donor with ankylosing spondylitis. Each CDR3 is given with its conserved first and last residue. Each record gives: V gene, J gene, clone size, D gene, CDR3 DNA, CDR3 protein. The D gene is left open where the match is weak. Rows may omit the clone size; those that give it use once, few, many or a size class.

>TRBV6-5|TRBJ2-7|few|TRBD1
TGTGCCAGCAGTTACGACAGGGTTCCACCCGAGCAGTACTTC
CASSYDRVPPEQYF
>TRBV12-3/TRBV12-4|TRBJ1-1|NA|TRBD1
TGTGCCAGCCATAGAGGGACAGCTTATTACACTGAAGCTTTCTTT
CASHRGTAYYTEAFF
>TRBV7-2|TRBJ1-2|few|TRBD1
TGTGCCAGCAGCTCCGACAGGGGGACTAACTATGGCTACACCTTC
CASSSDRGTNYGYTF
>TRBV28|TRBJ2-3|NA|NA
TGTGCCAGCAGTTTGGCCGCGGGACAGCACACAGATACGCAGTATTTT
CASSLAAGQHTDTQYF
>TRBV12-3/TRBV12-4|TRBJ1-1|many|TRBD1
TGTGCCAGCAGTCCAGGGACAGGGTTCCCTTTCTTT
CASSPGTGFPFF
>TRBV12-3/TRBV12-4|TRBJ2-1|NA|NA
TGTGCCAGCAGTTTTGTAGGTCCCCATGAGCAGTTCTTC
CASSFVGPHEQFF
>TRBV7-2|TRBJ1-4|NA|NA
TGTGCCAGCAGCTTCAGGGGAGTAGATGAAAAACTGTTTTTT
CASSFRGVDEKLFF
>TRBV4-1|TRBJ2-5|NA|NA
TGCGCCAGCAGCCAAGTGCACAGCATCCAAGAGACCCAGTACTTC
CASSQVHSIQETQYF
>TRBV12-3/TRBV12-4|TRBJ2-7|NA|TRBD1
TGTGCCAGCAGCTACAGGGGAGACGAGCAGTACTTC
CASSYRGDEQYF
>TRBV25-1|TRBJ2-1|few|NA
TGTGCCAGCAGTTGGACTGACTCCTACAATGAGCAGTTCTTC
CASSWTDSYNEQFF
>TRBV20-1|TRBJ1-1|few|NA
TGCAGTGCTAGACCTAATATGAACACTGAAGCTTTCTTT
CSARPNMNTEAFF
>TRBV20-1|TRBJ1-1|NA|NA
TGCAGTGCTGTCTCAGAGATGAACACTGAAGCTTTCTTT
CSAVSEMNTEAFF
>TRBV10-3|TRBJ1-3|few|NA
TGTGCCATAGGACGGGACTCTGGAAACACCATATATTTT
CAIGRDSGNTIYF
>TRBV20-1|TRBJ2-5|NA|TRBD2
TGCAGTGCTAACCGTTCTGGGAGGGGAGGGAAAGAGACCCAGTACTTC
CSANRSGRGGKETQYF
>TRBV20-1|TRBJ2-5|few|NA
TGCAGTGCTAACCCAGACTGGTATCAAGAGACCCAGTACTTC
CSANPDWYQETQYF
>TRBV10-3|TRBJ2-3|many|NA
TGTGCCATCAGTCACTATTCGATGACAGTTGATACGCAGTATTTT
CAISHYSMTVDTQYF
>TRBV18|TRBJ2-7|NA|NA
TGTGCCAGCTCAGCACAGGAACTTGGCCACGAGCAGTACTTC
CASSAQELGHEQYF
>TRBV20-1|TRBJ2-5|NA|TRBD2
TGCAGTGCTAGAGACACGACTAGCGGCCAAGAGACCCAGTACTTC
CSARDTTSGQETQYF
>TRBV29-1|TRBJ2-1|NA|NA
TGCAGCGTTAGACCGGGCGGTGAGCAGTTCTTC
CSVRPGGEQFF
>TRBV9|TRBJ2-1|NA|NA
TGTGCCAGCAGCCCTCCCGCTCGGGGGAACAATGAGCAGTTCTTC
CASSPPARGNNEQFF
>TRBV29-1|TRBJ2-7|few|NA
TGCAGCGTGGAAGGTGACAGAACCTACGAGCAGTACTTC
CSVEGDRTYEQYF
>TRBV30|TRBJ1-1|few|NA
TGTGCCTGGACTCGACAGAACACTGAAGCTTTCTTT
CAWTRQNTEAFF
>TRBV28|TRBJ1-4|NA|TRBD1
TGTGCCAGCACCCTGACAGGGGCTAATGAAAAACTGTTTTTT
CASTLTGANEKLFF
>TRBV7-2|TRBJ2-7|many|NA
TGTGCCAGCAGCGGAACTTATAGCTCCTACGAGCAGTACTTC
CASSGTYSSYEQYF
>TRBV5-1|TRBJ2-3|NA|TRBD1
TGCGCCAGCACCCCGGGACAGGGCACAGATACGCAGTATTTT
CASTPGQGTDTQYF
>TRBV7-2|TRBJ1-6|NA|TRBD1
TGTGCCAGCAGCGCCGGACAGGGCTATTCACCCCTCCACTTT
CASSAGQGYSPLHF
>TRBV5-1|TRBJ1-1|NA|NA
TGCGCCAGCAGCCTGGAATGGACAGAAAACACTGAAGCTTTCTTT
CASSLEWTENTEAFF
>TRBV4-2|TRBJ2-7|NA|TRBD1
TGTGCCAGCAGCGCGGGACAGGGAAGCGGCTACGAGCAGTACTTC
CASSAGQGSGYEQYF